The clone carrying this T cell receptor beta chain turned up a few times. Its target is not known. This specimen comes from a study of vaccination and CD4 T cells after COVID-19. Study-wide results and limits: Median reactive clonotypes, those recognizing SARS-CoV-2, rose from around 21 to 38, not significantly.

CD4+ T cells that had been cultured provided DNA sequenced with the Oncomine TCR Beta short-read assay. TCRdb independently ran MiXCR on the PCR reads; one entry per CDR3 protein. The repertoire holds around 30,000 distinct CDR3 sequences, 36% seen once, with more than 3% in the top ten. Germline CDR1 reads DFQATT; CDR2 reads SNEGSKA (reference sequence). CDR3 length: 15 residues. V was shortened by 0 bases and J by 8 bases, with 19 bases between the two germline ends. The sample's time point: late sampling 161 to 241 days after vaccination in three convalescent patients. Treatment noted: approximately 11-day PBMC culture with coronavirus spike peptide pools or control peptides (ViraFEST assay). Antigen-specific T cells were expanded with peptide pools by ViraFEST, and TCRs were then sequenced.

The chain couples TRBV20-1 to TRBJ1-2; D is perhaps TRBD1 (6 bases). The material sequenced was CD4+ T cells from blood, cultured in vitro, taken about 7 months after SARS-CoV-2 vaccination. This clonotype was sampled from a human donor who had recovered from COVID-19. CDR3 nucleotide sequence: TGCAGTGCTAGAGAGGGGGCGATACTCCAGGGAGGCTACACCTTC. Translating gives CSAREGAILQGGYTF.